This note documents a single T cell receptor beta chain sequence. Its matching antigen is unknown. Using immunoSEQ multiplex PCR, the repertoire was profiled, and TCRdb retains in-frame clones only, with some absent. The sample has 100,000 to 150,000 clones, approximately 88% seen once. V was trimmed by 1 base and J by 8 bases, leaving 12 bases between them. In germline, CDR1 is SGHRS, CDR2 YFSETQ. This CDR3 region has 14 residues. The sample is drawn from a study of T cell responses to AZD1222 COVID-19 vaccine. The study's findings and limits: Of spike-specific TCRs, nearly half reportedly target regions left unmutated in variants. Only a handful of AZD1222 recipients, more than 5 in all, had baseline seropositivity.

This rearrangement joins TRBV5-1 to TRBJ1-4, with TRBD1 as a possible D gene (6 bases). This TCR came from an adult in good health. The sample in question was peripheral blood, obtained on day 0 of AZD1222 vaccination. The DNA of the CDR3 is TGCGCCAGCAGCTTGAGGGGGGCAGAGGAAAAACTGTTTTTT. Its translation is CASSLRGAEEKLFF.